These T cell receptor beta chains were read from a single sample in a study of blood T cell repertoires in COVID-19. The assay was immunoSEQ multiplex PCR, and TCRdb's table has in-frame clones only and misses some. The top ten hold around 20% of the sample, which has fewer than 250,000 clones, roughly 84% seen once. Sequencing was performed on peripheral blood. These receptor sequences come from a man aged 30 to 39 with active or convalescent COVID-19. Both conserved end residues are part of each CDR3. A row's size may be missing; if present it is once, few, many or a size class.

>TRBJ1-1|once|TRBV10-2
CASRRAPLGTEAFF
>TRBJ2-1|-|TRBV19
CASSQRYNDEQFF
>TRBJ1-1|-|TRBV30
CAWSPQGTEAFF
>TRBJ1-2|-|TRBV9
CASSPPEGGYGYTF
>TRBJ2-2|once|TRBV5-4
CASSITRTGELFF
>TRBJ1-1|-|TRBV7-2
CASSLDRVAFF
>TRBJ2-3|-|TRBV9
CASSFQPRDGGDSTDTQYF
>TRBJ1-2|-|TRBV7-2
CASSSDHNRAHGYTF
>TRBJ2-7|-|TRBV6-5
CASSELAGRSYEQYF
>TRBJ2-4|medium-sized|TRBV21-1
CASSNSGSGAKNIQYF
>TRBJ1-5|-|TRBV6-5
CASSRDRDQPQHF
>TRBJ2-7|-|TRBV2
CASSEQLTSGGSYMYEQYF
>TRBJ2-1|-|TRBV15
CATSRDPRPGNEQFF
>TRBJ1-6|-|TRBV6-5
CASTGQGNNSPLHF
>TRBJ1-1|-|TRBV5-6
CASSLRTEAFF
>TRBJ1-5|once|TRBV19
CASSIPTGNQPQHF
>TRBJ1-2|-|TRBV28
CASYTADYGYTF
>TRBJ2-7|once|TRBV5-1
CASSGGQRSYEQYF
>TRBJ2-1|-|TRBV18
CASSLSRGSGTNEQFF
>TRBJ2-3|-|TRBV9
CASSPPPGTDTQYF
>TRBJ1-5|-|TRBV30
CAWTGDLNQPQHF
>TRBJ2-1|-|TRBV28
CASSLPTGTPYNEQFF
>TRBJ2-1|once|TRBV18
CASSPGAPGLASQEQFF
>TRBJ2-1|-|TRBV18
CASSPARYNEQFF
>TRBJ1-1|-|TRBV13
CASSFRDRVTEAFF
>TRBJ2-7|-|TRBV6-5
CASGDTTYEQYF
>TRBJ2-1|-|TRBV4-3
CASSQDRWLAGNNEQFF
>TRBJ2-7|-|TRBV28
CASSFRLSAGLTYEQYF
>TRBJ2-3|-|TRBV6-5
CASSYRGGQGDTQYF
>TRBJ2-2|-|TRBV25-1
CASSAGTGEWWRPGELFF
>TRBJ2-3|-|TRBV5-1
CASSLSFSGSSTDTQYF
>TRBJ2-7|-|TRBV7-8
CASSFGLEHEQYF
>TRBJ1-1|-|TRBV11-2
CASSPRPQGAEAFF
>TRBJ2-7|-|TRBV7-2
CASSLVVGLSSYEQYF
>TRBJ2-6|-|TRBV30
CAWSTASGANVLTF
>TRBJ2-7|-|TRBV9
CASSVGQGTYEQYF
>TRBJ1-2|once|TRBV4-3
CASSQDRGRSGYTF
>TRBJ2-5|-|TRBV5-6
CASSFGQGAIQETQYF
>TRBJ1-2|-|TRBV4-3
CASSQDRTPRSNYGYTF
>TRBJ1-5|-|TRBV12-5
CASGLGGSNQPQHF